The rows below give T cell receptor beta chains drawn from one sample of a study of Tregs in tolerant kidney transplant recipients. Profiling relied on immunoSEQ multiplex PCR, and the TCRdb table lists in-frame clones only, not all of them. Of 50,000 to 65,000 clones detected, around 87% appear once; the ten largest clones hold 3.8%. The sample in question was CD4+ T cells from blood (PBMCs), obtained 6 months after the transplant. Source of these receptors: a human patient who received a combined kidney and bone marrow transplant. The graft donor may have contributed some T cells. The CDR3 runs from the conserved cysteine through the conserved F or W. A D gene is named only where the DNA matches it firmly. Expanded clones are given a class, and other clones once, few, many or no size at all.

size: NA
J: TRBJ2-2
D: TRBD2
V: TRBV9
DNA: TGTGCCAGCACCCCAAGGTACAGCGGGACGAACACCGGGGAGCTGTTTTTT
CDR3: CASTPRYSGTNTGELFF

size: NA
J: TRBJ2-2
D: NA
V: TRBV5-8
DNA: TGTGCCAGCAGCCGGACAGCTTACGGGGCCGGGGAGCTGTTTTTT
CDR3: CASSRTAYGAGELFF

size: NA
J: TRBJ2-2
D: TRBD2
V: TRBV4-1
DNA: TGCGCCAGCAGCCGAGGACTAGCGGGAGGGGTCGGGGAGCTGTTTTTT
CDR3: CASSRGLAGGVGELFF

size: few
J: TRBJ2-5
D: NA
V: TRBV2
DNA: TGTGCCAGCAGTGAAAAGACAGGGAGGGAGACCCAGTACTTC
CDR3: CASSEKTGRETQYF

size: NA
J: TRBJ1-2
D: NA
V: TRBV7-2
DNA: TGTGCCAGCAGCTCCTACAGGGACGGCTACACCTTC
CDR3: CASSSYRDGYTF

size: once
J: TRBJ2-3
D: NA
V: TRBV5-4
DNA: TGTGCCAGCAGCTCCCAGAGCACAGATACGCAGTATTTT
CDR3: CASSSQSTDTQYF

size: NA
J: TRBJ2-4
D: NA
V: TRBV6-6
DNA: TGTGCCAGCAGACAGGGTCACATTCAGTACTTC
CDR3: CASRQGHIQYF

size: NA
J: TRBJ2-1
D: NA
V: TRBV6-5
DNA: TGTGCCAGCAGTAAGGGACTGGACTGGGCTAATGAGCAGTTCTTC
CDR3: CASSKGLDWANEQFF

size: NA
J: TRBJ2-1
D: TRBD2
V: TRBV4-2
DNA: TGTGCCAGCAGCCAAGAAGGGACTAGCGATAATGAGCAGTTCTTC
CDR3: CASSQEGTSDNEQFF

size: NA
J: TRBJ2-3
D: TRBD2
V: TRBV5-4
DNA: TGTGCCAGCAAAAATAGCGGGGGGCGTGGCACAGATACGCAGTATTTT
CDR3: CASKNSGGRGTDTQYF

size: NA
J: TRBJ1-2
D: TRBD1
V: TRBV30
DNA: TGTGCCTTAACACAGGGGGCGGACTATGGCTACACCTTC
CDR3: CALTQGADYGYTF

size: once
J: TRBJ1-2
D: TRBD1
V: TRBV4-1
DNA: TGCGCCAGCAGCCAACTGTACAGGGGTGTGGATGGCTACACCTTC
CDR3: CASSQLYRGVDGYTF

size: once
J: TRBJ2-7
D: TRBD1
V: TRBV30
DNA: TGTGCCTGGAGTGCAGGGGGCCACGAGCAGTACTTC
CDR3: CAWSAGGHEQYF

size: NA
J: TRBJ2-1
D: TRBD2
V: TRBV7-2
DNA: TGTGCCAGCAGCTTCCTTTCCATGGAGCGGGGTGAGCAGTTCTTC
CDR3: CASSFLSMERGEQFF

size: NA
J: TRBJ2-7
D: TRBD2
V: TRBV11-2
DNA: TGTGCCAGCAGCTTAGTGCTAGCGGGAGGACACGAGCAGTACTTC
CDR3: CASSLVLAGGHEQYF

size: NA
J: TRBJ2-7
D: NA
V: TRBV5-1
DNA: TGCGCCAGCAGCCGCAGCCCGTCTCGGGTCGAGCAGTACTTC
CDR3: CASSRSPSRVEQYF

size: once
J: TRBJ1-1
D: NA
V: TRBV5-1
DNA: TGCGCCAGCAGCTCAACAGGGACGGGTGAAGCTTTCTTT
CDR3: CASSSTGTGEAFF

size: NA
J: TRBJ1-1
D: TRBD1
V: TRBV11-1
DNA: TGTGCCAGCAGCTTTAGTGGGGACAGGGGCACTGAAGCTTTCTTT
CDR3: CASSFSGDRGTEAFF

size: few
J: TRBJ2-5
D: NA
V: TRBV7-8
DNA: TGTGCCAGCAGCTTAGTTGGCAGGGGAGTTGGAGAGACCCAGTACTTC
CDR3: CASSLVGRGVGETQYF

size: NA
J: TRBJ1-1
D: NA
V: TRBV27
DNA: TGTGCCAGCAGTTTCCCAGGGGCGAACACTGAAGCTTTCTTT
CDR3: CASSFPGANTEAFF

size: once
J: TRBJ1-5
D: NA
V: TRBV28
DNA: TGTGCCAGCCGCCGGCCTGGGGGCTACAATCAGCCCCAGCATTTT
CDR3: CASRRPGGYNQPQHF

size: NA
J: TRBJ2-4
D: TRBD2
V: TRBV6-5
DNA: TGTGCCAGCAGTTACTCCCGGGGGGGCGTCAAAAACATTCAGTACTTC
CDR3: CASSYSRGGVKNIQYF

size: NA
J: TRBJ1-5
D: TRBD1
V: TRBV10-3
DNA: TGTGCCATCAGTGGGGACAGTTACAATCAGCCCCAGCATTTT
CDR3: CAISGDSYNQPQHF

size: NA
J: TRBJ2-7
D: TRBD1
V: TRBV5-1
DNA: TGCGCCAGCAGGCTTCAGGGGGACCTGGAGCAGTACTTC
CDR3: CASRLQGDLEQYF

size: NA
J: TRBJ2-7
D: NA
V: TRBV19
DNA: TGTGCCAGTACGCCTCCGAAGGCGGATTACCACGAGCAGTACTTC
CDR3: CASTPPKADYHEQYF

size: few
J: TRBJ2-3
D: NA
V: TRBV7-2
DNA: TGTGCCAGCAGCCTGCGTCCCACAGATACGCAGTATTTT
CDR3: CASSLRPTDTQYF